These 22 T cell receptor beta chains were sequenced from one sample in a study of graft-versus-host responses after intestinal transplantation. The repertoire was sequenced with immunoSEQ multiplex PCR; TCRdb's copy has only in-frame clones and lacks some. The profile shows roughly 43,000 clones, about 95% of them singletons. Source: PBMCs, taken approximately 360 days after intestinal transplant. These receptors were taken from a human patient who received an intestinal transplant, so some T cells may come from the graft donor.

V is TRBV7-2 and J is TRBJ2-5; D uncertain. Germline CDR1 is SGHTA and CDR2 is FQGNSA. V lost 1 base to trimming and J lost 4 bases, with 7 bases between them. The length of the CDR3 is 13 residues. This CDR3 reads CASSLVELETQYF. In DNA form, the CDR3 reads TGTGCCAGCAGCTTAGTCGAGCTAGAGACCCAGTACTTC.

The chain couples TRBV9 to TRBJ1-3; D may be TRBD1 (6 bases). Trimming took 0 bases from V and 4 from J, leaving 14 bases between them. Germline V CDR1 and CDR2: SGDLS, YYNGEE. The CDR3 has 16 residues. Here the CDR3 reads CASSVGQEKFGNTIYF. In DNA form, the CDR3 reads TGTGCCAGCAGCGTAGGACAGGAGAAGTTCGGAAACACCATATATTTT. Combining the CDR3 with reference TRBV9 and TRBJ1-3 gives the whole variable domain DSGVTQTPKHLITATGQRVTLRCSPRSGDLSVYWYQQSLDQGLQFLIQYYNGEERAKGNILERFSAQQFPDLHSELNLSSLELGDSALYFCASSVGQEKFGNTIYFGEGSWLTVV.

The chain is built from TRBV29-1 and TRBJ2-1, with 8 bases fitting TRBD2. The CDR3 contains 14 residues. The germline V gene encodes CDR1 SQVTM and CDR2 ANQGSEA. V shed 7 bases and J 1 base; nucleotides not matched to a gene: 6. This CDR3 reads CSAKSGSSYNEQFF. The CDR3 region has the DNA TGCAGCGCCAAGAGCGGGAGTTCCTACAATGAGCAGTTCTTC.

The CDR3 here is CASSPLEGTSYEQYF. The CDR3 DNA reads as TGTGCCAGCAGCCCCTTAGAGGGTACTTCCTACGAGCAGTACTTC. The genes are TRBV16 and TRBJ2-7, with D tentatively TRBD2 (5 bases). The V end was cut by 4 bases, the J end by 1 base, with 14 bases between. CDR1 and CDR2 (germline): KGHSY, FQNENV. This CDR3 is built from 15 residues.

On this clone itself: At one of its ends the junction is not consistent with the germline gene, which may arise from a read error. Other DNA sequences in the same sample also yield this CDR3. This chain uses TRBV9 with TRBJ2-6; D might be TRBD2 (5 bases). The CDR3 is 16 residues long. Germline V gene sequence: CDR1 SGDLS, CDR2 YYNGEE. DNA of the CDR3: TGTGCCAGTAGCGTAGTCTCGAGCTCTGGGGCCAACGTCCTGACTTTC. It encodes CASSVVSSSGANVLTF.

The chain recombines TRBV18 with TRBJ2-5; the match to TRBD1 covers 7 bases. The DNA end lines up better with TRBJ2-7; the J call may be wrong. Per the germline V gene, CDR1 is KGHSH and CDR2 is LQKENI. The CDR3 contains 12 residues. The CDR3 loop is CASSPAGGEQYF. The CDR3, as DNA: TGTGCCAGCTCACCAGCAGGGGGCGAGCAGTACTTC.

The chain recombines TRBV6-6 with TRBJ1-6, with D possibly matching TRBD1 (5 bases). The germline gives CDR1 MNHNY, CDR2 SVGAGI (reference sequence). Trimming stripped 5 bases from V and 14 bases from J, with 16 bases between. CDR3 length equals 13 residues. The CDR3 loop is CASSQGLGGSLHF. The CDR3 nucleotides are TGTGCCAGCAGTCAGGGACTCGGGGGTTCCCTCCACTTT.

The chain uses TRBV5-2 and TRBJ2-5; no DNA check was done on the table's D call, TRBD1. TRBV5-2 is assigned pseudogene status. CDR3 size: 17 residues. This CDR3 is CASSHAQGARSQETQYF. CDR3 sequence (DNA): TGTGCCAGCAGCCACGCACAGGGGGCACGGTCACAAGAGACCCAGTACTTC.

This chain links TRBV7-9 with TRBJ2-1; D perhaps matches TRBD1 (6 bases). V was clipped by 1 base and J by 5 bases, with 9 bases between them. CDR1 is SEHNR, CDR2 FQNEAQ, per germline (reference sequence). The CDR3 has 14 residues. In DNA, the CDR3 is TGTGCCAGCAGCTTAGAGTGGACAGACAATGAGCAGTTCTTC. It translates to CASSLEWTDNEQFF.

This chain joins TRBV5-6 and TRBJ2-5, with D unresolved. The DNA end favors TRBJ2-7, so the J call may be wrong. This CDR3 spans 15 amino acids. Germline loops: CDR1 SGHDT, CDR2 YYEEEE. The CDR3 DNA follows: TGTGCCAGCAGCTCCCCCCTTTGGAGCTCCTACGAGCAGTACTTC. Translated: CASSSPLWSSYEQYF.

Worth noting for this clone: The same CDR3 also results from other DNA sequences found in this sample. The V call is TRBV15, the J call TRBJ2-7; D not certain. Germline CDR1 and CDR2: LNHNV and YYDKDF (reference sequence). This CDR3 has 12 residues. Trimming took off 0 bases at V and 4 bases at J, with 4 bases between the two ends. The DNA for the CDR3 is TGTGCCACCAGCAGAGATGGTTACGAGCAGTACTTC. It is translated as CATSRDGYEQYF.

V is TRBV6-5 and J is TRBJ2-7; 10 nucleotides align to TRBD1. This CDR3 region has 15 residues. The V segment lost 7 bases and the J segment 5 bases; nucleotides outside the gene matches: 11. Germline CDR1 MNHEY, CDR2 SVGAGI. DNA of the CDR3: TGTGCCAGCACCGACCCGGGACAGGGGATCCACGAGCAGTACTTC. This sequence encodes CASTDPGQGIHEQYF.

This chain connects TRBV27 to TRBJ2-7, with 7 bases lining up with TRBD1. V dropped 5 bases and J dropped 2; count of bases not matched to a gene: 9. The germline V gene encodes CDR1 MNHEY and CDR2 SMNVEV (reference sequence). The CDR3 is 15 amino acids. In DNA form, the CDR3 reads TGTGCCAGCAGTCGGACAGGCGAATACACCTACGAGCAGTACTTC. Its protein product is CASSRTGEYTYEQYF.

The genes are TRBV5-1 and TRBJ2-7, with TRBD1 as a possible D gene (5 bases). V was trimmed by 0 bases and J by 0 bases, leaving 16 bases between them. Germline V CDR1 and CDR2: SGHRS, YFSETQ. This CDR3 has 17 amino acids. The CDR3 is CASSLVATGKDSYEQYF. CDR3 coding DNA: TGCGCCAGCAGCTTGGTAGCTACAGGAAAAGACTCCTACGAGCAGTACTTC.

V is TRBV6-1 and J is TRBJ2-5; 7 nucleotides match TRBD1. V shed 8 bases, J shed 3 bases, and the junction held 3 bases outside the gene matches. Germline loops: CDR1 MNHNS, CDR2 SASEGT. The CDR3 loop spans 12 amino acids. The CDR3, as DNA: TGTGCCAGCTCCGGGACAGAAGAGACCCAGTACTTC. It yields the protein CASSGTEETQYF.

This clone was seen once. The chain uses TRBV20-1 and TRBJ1-2, with D uncertain. V gave up 6 bases and J gave up 5 bases, with 10 bases separating them. Germline lookup yields CDR1 DFQATT and CDR2 SNEGSKA (reference sequence). This CDR3 spans 11 amino acids. In nucleotides, the CDR3 is TGCAGTGCCAGGAGCGGGTATGGCTACACCTTC. Translated, it gives CSARSGYGYTF.

A few counts support this clone. This chain connects TRBV2 to TRBJ2-7; D may be TRBD1 (6 bases). V was trimmed by 7 bases and J by 2 bases, leaving 18 bases between them. There are 15 residues in the CDR3. CDR1 SNHLY and CDR2 FYNNEI come from the germline V gene. In nucleotides, the CDR3 is TGTGCCAGCAACGCACCGGGACATGGGACCTACGAGCAGTACTTC. This gives the protein CASNAPGHGTYEQYF.

V is TRBV27 and J is TRBJ1-1, with D perhaps matching TRBD1 (5 bases). With 6 bases removed from V and 1 base from J, the gap between germline ends came to 12 bases. The length of the CDR3 is 14 residues. The V gene's germline CDR1 is MNHEY and CDR2 SMNVEV (reference sequence). CDR3 residues: CASSRGRGNTEAFF. The CDR3 nucleotides read TGTGCCAGCAGCCGGGGGAGGGGGAACACTGAAGCTTTCTTT.

This clone has just a few counts. This chain links TRBV4-2 with TRBJ2-2; 11 bases map to TRBD2. Germline V gene sequence: CDR1 LGHNA, CDR2 YNFKEQ. J was trimmed by 5 bases and V by 4 bases; bases with no gene match: 6. The CDR3 covers 16 residues. CDR3 amino acids: CASSPLAGGRTGELFF. CDR3 coding DNA: TGTGCCAGCAGCCCATTAGCGGGGGGGCGGACCGGGGAGCTGTTTTTT.

This clone was detected only once. This chain connects TRBV2 to TRBJ2-7; 7 nucleotides line up with TRBD1. This CDR3 spans 14 amino acids. The germline V gene encodes CDR1 SNHLY and CDR2 FYNNEI. The trim removed 5 bases at V and 2 bases at J, leaving 6 bases unmatched. Written as DNA, the CDR3 is TGTGCCAGCAGTCTGGACAGGCTCGCCTACGAGCAGTACTTC. Translation: CASSLDRLAYEQYF.

The chain couples TRBV6-1 to TRBJ2-4; no clear D. The CDR3 is 12 amino acids. V gave up 7 bases and J gave up 3 bases, with 7 bases separating them. In germline, CDR1 is MNHNS, CDR2 SASEGT. DNA for the CDR3: TGTGCCAGCAAGGTGGTCAAAAACATTCAGTACTTC. Translating it yields CASKVVKNIQYF.

The J gene is TRBJ2-1, the V gene TRBV7-9; 9 bases fit TRBD2. The trim removed 8 bases at V and 0 bases at J, leaving 17 bases unmatched. This CDR3 spans 19 amino acids. Looked up from germline, CDR1 is SEHNR and CDR2 is FQNEAQ (reference sequence). The CDR3 sequence is CASRPWASGALSSYNEQFF. For the CDR3, the DNA is TGTGCCAGCCGCCCCTGGGCTAGCGGGGCCTTAAGCTCCTACAATGAGCAGTTCTTC.